One and the same sample provided the 32 T cell receptor beta chains below, sequenced in a study of OX40 agonist ivuxolimab in advanced cancers. The data were produced by immunoSEQ multiplex PCR, yet TCRdb's version contains in-frame clones alone and is incomplete. The repertoire holds 90,000 to 100,000 clones, with roughly 91% as singletons. The material was CD4+ or CD8+ T cells sorted from blood, obtained in a trial of the OX40 agonist ivuxolimab. Receptor source: an adult with an advanced solid tumor such as melanoma, head and neck, liver or kidney cancer.

This chain uses TRBV28 with TRBJ1-2; D unclear. Trimming removed 3 bases at V and 7 bases at J, with 21 bases between. The CDR3 has 16 residues. From germline, CDR1 is MDHEN and CDR2 SYDVKM. The CDR3 here is CASSFVASEGLVGYTF. The CDR3 bases are TGTGCCAGCAGTTTTGTAGCGTCAGAGGGTTTGGTTGGCTACACCTTC.

The V call is TRBV5-1, the J call TRBJ2-6, with D unclear. The V end was cut by 0 bases, the J end by 5 bases, with 12 bases between. CDR1 SGHRS and CDR2 YFSETQ come from the germline V gene. The CDR3 spans 16 residues. The CDR3 DNA sequence: TGCGCCAGCAGCTTGGCCGGAACTGCCTGGGCCAACGTCCTGACTTTC. Translating it yields CASSLAGTAWANVLTF. The complete variable domain, with remaining parts taken from reference TRBV5-1 and TRBJ2-6, reads KAGVTQTPRYLIKTRGQQVTLSCSPISGHRSVSWYQQTPGQGLQFLFEYFSETQRNKGNFPGRFSGRQFSNSRSEMNVSTLELGDSALYLCASSLAGTAWANVLTFGAGSRLTVL.

With respect to this clone: Within the sample, other DNA sequences also encode this same CDR3. The J gene is TRBJ2-2, the V gene TRBV28; no clear D. V was shortened by 3 bases and J by 8 bases, with 4 bases between the two germline ends. Germline V gene sequence: CDR1 MDHEN, CDR2 SYDVKM. The CDR3 totals 11 residues. DNA of the CDR3: TGTGCCAGCAGTTTCAGAGGGGAGCTGTTTTTT. It translates to CASSFRGELFF.

This sequence joins TRBV7-2 and TRBJ2-7; no firm D call. With 0 bases removed from V and 1 base from J, the gap between germline ends came to 13 bases. The CDR3 has 16 amino acids. Germline CDR1 is SGHTA and CDR2 is FQGNSA. The CDR3 DNA reads TGTGCCAGCAGCTTAGCGGGTGTTCAGAGGTCCTACGAGCAGTACTTC. Its protein product is CASSLAGVQRSYEQYF.

The chain recombines TRBV6-1 with TRBJ2-1; the D call may be TRBD1 or TRBD2 (5 bases each). The germline V gene encodes CDR1 MNHNS and CDR2 SASEGT. The V end lost 7 bases, the J end lost 7 bases, and 17 bases lay between the germline ends. This CDR3 has 14 residues. The CDR3 region is CASNPPGPRNEQFF. The CDR3 DNA reads as TGTGCCAGCAATCCCCCGGGACCTCGGAATGAGCAGTTCTTC.

This chain uses TRBV15 with TRBJ2-5, with 10 nucleotides matching TRBD2. Germline V gives CDR1 LNHNV, CDR2 YYDKDF (reference sequence). CDR3 length: 17 residues. Trimming cost V 6 bases and J 1 base; bases outside gene matches: 11. CDR3 bases: TGTGCCACCAGAGGCCAGCGGGAGGGAGTGGGCCAAGAGACCCAGTACTTC. Its translation: CATRGQREGVGQETQYF.

This clone was observed once. The chain employs TRBV2 and TRBJ1-5, with D unresolved. Trimming left V 5 bases short and J 3 bases short, with 5 bases between. From germline, CDR1 is SNHLY and CDR2 FYNNEI. The CDR3 loop spans 12 amino acids. The CDR3 nucleotides read TGTGCCAGCAGTCTCCCCAATCAGCCCCAGCATTTT. This gives the protein CASSLPNQPQHF.

CDR3 sequence (DNA): TGTGCCTGGGGCGAGCAGGGCGCTAATGAAAAACTGTTTTTT. As protein: CAWGEQGANEKLFF. The chain combines TRBV30 with TRBJ1-4; possible D gene TRBD1, 5 bases. The germline V gene has CDR1 GTSNPN and CDR2 SVGIG (reference sequence). V gave up 5 bases and J gave up 3 bases, with 13 bases separating them. This CDR3 comprises 14 residues.

The chain employs TRBV28 and TRBJ2-7, with D uncertain. This CDR3 is 12 amino acids long. Trimming left V 5 bases short and J 6 bases short, with 11 bases between. CDR1 and CDR2 from the germline V gene are MDHEN and SYDVKM. As DNA, the CDR3 is TGTGCCAGCAGTCTGACCCTACGCGAGCAGTACTTC. As protein: CASSLTLREQYF.

The J gene is TRBJ2-3, the V gene TRBV4-1; D might be TRBD1 (5 bases). The CDR3 extends over 15 amino acids. V was trimmed by 1 base and J by 0 bases, leaving 8 bases between them. Germline CDR1 is MGHRA and CDR2 is YSYEKL. The CDR3 nucleotides read TGCGCCAGCAGCCAAGGACAGTTAAGCACAGATACGCAGTATTTT. It encodes CASSQGQLSTDTQYF.

The chain recombines TRBV6-1 with TRBJ2-3, with a weak D call TRBD1 (5 bases). Trimming stripped 5 bases from V and 6 bases from J, with 9 bases between. This CDR3 contains 12 residues. The germline V gene has CDR1 MNHNS and CDR2 SASEGT. CDR3 sequence: CASSRQWDTQYF. The CDR3, as DNA: TGTGCCAGCAGTCGACAGTGGGATACGCAGTATTTT.

The genes are TRBV19 and TRBJ2-7; 7 positions match TRBD1. The CDR3 consists of 13 residues. V lost 8 bases to trimming and J lost 0 bases; unmatched junction nucleotides: 4. Germline lookup yields CDR1 LNHDA and CDR2 SQIVND (reference sequence). CDR3 in DNA: TGTGCCAGTGGAAGACAGGGCTCCTACGAGCAGTACTTC. Amino acid sequence: CASGRQGSYEQYF.

This rearrangement joins TRBV28 to TRBJ2-4; tentative D call: TRBD2 (7 bases). V was pared by 2 bases and J by 6 bases, with 11 bases between. The CDR3 spans 14 residues. Germline CDR1 and CDR2: MDHEN and SYDVKM. In DNA form, the CDR3 reads TGTGCCAGCAGTTTACAGGGGAGGGGAAACATTCAGTACTTC. The encoded protein is CASSLQGRGNIQYF.

The chain links TRBV30 to TRBJ1-6; possible D gene TRBD1, 5 bases. This CDR3 contains 14 residues. CDR1 is GTSNPN and CDR2 is SVGIG in the germline V gene (reference sequence). With 1 base removed from V and 4 bases from J, the gap between germline ends came to 8 bases. The CDR3 loop reads CAWSGQTYNSPLHF. DNA of the CDR3: TGTGCCTGGAGTGGACAGACTTATAATTCACCCCTCCACTTT.

This clone appeared a single time. The chain couples TRBV28 to TRBJ2-7; D might be TRBD1 (6 bases). Germline CDR1 reads MDHEN; CDR2 reads SYDVKM. CDR3 size: 12 residues. The V gene lost 4 bases and the J gene lost 6 bases, with 10 bases spanning the gap. CDR3 sequence reads: CASSYRVSEQYF. The CDR3 coding sequence is TGTGCCAGCAGTTACAGGGTTAGCGAGCAGTACTTC.

CDR3 in amino acids: CASSLGFKETQYF. CDR3 sequence (DNA): TGTGCCAGCTCACTAGGGTTCAAGGAGACCCAGTACTTC. The chain joins TRBV6-5 to TRBJ2-5, with D tentatively TRBD2 (5 bases). The CDR3 extends over 13 amino acids. V was pared by 8 bases and J by 5 bases, with 15 bases between. Looked up from germline, CDR1 is MNHEY and CDR2 is SVGAGI.

The genes are TRBV5-1 and TRBJ1-3, with D perhaps matching TRBD1 (5 bases). The CDR3 runs to 14 residues. Germline V gene data show CDR1 as SGHRS and CDR2 as YFSETQ. V was pared by 4 bases and J by 0 bases, with 8 bases between. CDR3 nucleotides: TGCGCCAGCAGCGGGGCCAGCTCTGGAAACACCATATATTTT. Its translation: CASSGASSGNTIYF.

V is TRBV19 and J is TRBJ1-2, with D possibly TRBD1 on 5 matching bases. Germline CDR1 and CDR2: LNHDA and SQIVND (reference sequence). The CDR3 loop spans 15 amino acids. Trimming took off 6 bases at V and 1 base at J, with 15 bases between the two ends. CDR3: CASSTRDGVNYGYTF. DNA of the CDR3: TGTGCCAGTAGCACCCGGGACGGAGTTAACTATGGCTACACCTTC. Full variable domain (outside the CDR3, taken from reference TRBV19 and TRBJ1-2): DGGITQSPKYLFRKEGQNVTLSCEQNLNHDAMYWYRQDPGQGLRLIYYSQIVNDFQKGDIAEGYSVSREKKESFPLTVTSAQKNPTAFYLCASSTRDGVNYGYTFGSGTRLTVV.

This sequence joins TRBV28 and TRBJ1-4, with 8 positions matching TRBD1. Germline assignment: CDR1 MDHEN and CDR2 SYDVKM. This CDR3 contains 14 residues. The V gene end was trimmed by 6 bases and the J gene end by 8 bases; junction bases not matched to a gene: 8. The CDR3 loop is CASSRGQGWEKLFF. CDR3 DNA sequence: TGTGCCAGCAGCCGAGGACAGGGTTGGGAAAAACTGTTTTTT.

The chain combines TRBV28 with TRBJ2-1; TRBD2 agrees at 14 bases. This CDR3 has 17 amino acids. Germline V lookup: CDR1 MDHEN, CDR2 SYDVKM. Germline trimming cut 5 bases from V and 9 bases from J; bases unmatched to any gene: 12. The chain's CDR3 is CASSPRPGTSGSAEQFF. CDR3 bases: TGTGCCAGCAGTCCCAGACCCGGGACTAGCGGGAGCGCTGAGCAGTTCTTC. The full variable domain, its missing parts supplied by reference TRBV28 and TRBJ2-1, is DVKVTQSSRYLVKRTGEKVFLECVQDMDHENMFWYRQDPGLGLRLIYFSYDVKMKEKGDIPEGYSVSREKKERFSLILESASTNQTSMYLCASSPRPGTSGSAEQFFGPGTRLTVL.

The CDR3 bases are TGTGCCAGCAGATCCGGGACTAGCGGGAGTAATGAGCAGTTCTTC. Protein product: CASRSGTSGSNEQFF. The V call is TRBV6-5, the J call TRBJ2-1; 14 positions agree with TRBD2. This CDR3 is built from 15 residues. After removal of 6 bases from V and 7 bases from J, the junction contained 5 bases not matched to a gene. The germline V gene encodes CDR1 MNHEY and CDR2 SVGAGI.

In this sample, this clone turned up a few times. CDR3 in amino acids: CAAGGTGYGPQHF. CDR3 in DNA: TGTGCCGCCGGGGGGACAGGGTATGGGCCCCAGCATTTT. The chain combines TRBV6-5 with TRBJ1-5; 9 bases line up with TRBD1. With V trimmed by 11 bases and J by 9 bases, 11 bases remained unmatched. The CDR3 has 13 amino acids. Germline lookup yields CDR1 MNHEY and CDR2 SVGAGI.

The genes are TRBV13 and TRBJ2-5, with D perhaps TRBD2 (5 bases). CDR3 size: 16 residues. CDR1 and CDR2 from the germline V gene are PRHDT and FYEKMQ (reference sequence). V was cut by 2 bases and J by 1 base, with 14 bases left in between. The CDR3 bases are TGTGCCAGCAGCTTACCACTACAGCGGATCCAAGAGACCCAGTACTTC. Translation gives CASSLPLQRIQETQYF.

The CDR3 loop reads CASSILKGELFF. The CDR3 DNA follows: TGTGCCAGTAGTATACTTAAGGGGGAGCTGTTTTTT. The rearrangement links TRBV19 to TRBJ2-2, with D uncertain. V was shortened by 2 bases and J by 8 bases, with 6 bases between the two germline ends. Germline V gives CDR1 LNHDA, CDR2 SQIVND (reference sequence). The CDR3 loop spans 12 amino acids. The entire variable domain, with the rest obtained from reference TRBV19 and TRBJ2-2, is as follows: DGGITQSPKYLFRKEGQNVTLSCEQNLNHDAMYWYRQDPGQGLRLIYYSQIVNDFQKGDIAEGYSVSREKKESFPLTVTSAQKNPTAFYLCASSILKGELFFGEGSRLTVL.

The V and J genes are TRBV4-1 and TRBJ2-7; the match to TRBD1 covers 9 bases. The CDR3 runs to 15 residues. V shed 1 base and J 5 bases; nucleotides not matched to a gene: 6. CDR1 is MGHRA and CDR2 is YSYEKL in the germline V gene. The CDR3 DNA reads TGCGCCAGCAGCCAAGCGAGGACAGGGGCCCACGAGCAGTACTTC. It codes for CASSQARTGAHEQYF.

This sequence joins TRBV5-1 and TRBJ2-1; unclear D gene. The CDR3 has 14 amino acids. V was trimmed by 0 bases and J by 4 bases, leaving 8 bases between them. CDR1 is SGHRS, CDR2 YFSETQ, per germline. CDR3 DNA: TGCGCCAGCAGCTTGGAAGCGCAATACAATGAGCAGTTCTTC. It yields the protein CASSLEAQYNEQFF.

V usage is TRBV6-5 and J usage is TRBJ1-5; possible D gene TRBD1, 5 bases. V was pared by 6 bases and J by 6 bases, with 12 bases between. CDR1 is MNHEY, CDR2 SVGAGI, per germline. The CDR3 sequence is 13 residues long. CDR3: CASSRLGGQPQHF. The CDR3 DNA follows: TGTGCCAGCAGCCGACTGGGGGGTCAGCCCCAGCATTTT.

V gene TRBV2 combines with J gene TRBJ2-6; the match to TRBD2 covers 8 bases. V trimming: 5 bases; J trimming: 0 bases; junction bases outside the gene matches: 12. Germline loops: CDR1 SNHLY, CDR2 FYNNEI. This CDR3 is 19 amino acids long. The CDR3 protein is CASSLRGGTLSSGANVLTF. The CDR3 DNA follows: TGTGCCAGCAGTCTACGGGGGGGGACACTCAGCTCTGGGGCCAACGTCCTGACTTTC.

In the case of this clone: Different DNA sequences within this sample yield the same CDR3. The chain has TRBV28 and TRBJ1-5; no clear D gene. Trimming stripped 5 bases from V and 3 bases from J, with 8 bases between. This CDR3 is 13 amino acids long. Germline V gene data show CDR1 as MDHEN and CDR2 as SYDVKM. DNA for the CDR3: TGTGCCAGCAGTCGGGGAATCAATCAGCCCCAGCATTTT. Translating it yields CASSRGINQPQHF.

The chain couples TRBV27 to TRBJ2-6; D may be TRBD1 (6 bases). Trimming cost V 5 bases and J 1 base, with 24 bases left between them. The CDR3 covers 20 residues. Germline V lookup: CDR1 MNHEY, CDR2 SMNVEV (reference sequence). The CDR3: CASSPRPISRGLSGANVLTF. For the CDR3, the DNA is TGTGCCAGCAGTCCTCGCCCCATAAGCAGGGGCCTATCTGGGGCCAACGTCCTGACTTTC. The variable domain in full, with the rest retrieved from reference TRBV27 and TRBJ2-6, is EAQVTQNPRYLITVTGKKLTVTCSQNMNHEYMSWYRQDPGLGLRQIYYSMNVEVTDKGDVPEGYKVSRKEKRNFPLILESPSPNQTSLYFCASSPRPISRGLSGANVLTFGAGSRLTVL.

The chain carries TRBV6-5 and TRBJ2-3; D uncertain. From germline, CDR1 is MNHEY and CDR2 SVGAGI. The CDR3 loop spans 12 amino acids. Trimming removed 6 bases at V and 0 bases at J, with 4 bases between. This CDR3 is CASRASTDTQYF. CDR3 sequence (DNA): TGTGCCAGCAGAGCGAGCACAGATACGCAGTATTTT.

The V call is TRBV11-2, the J call TRBJ2-3; 9 bases align to TRBD2. CDR1 is SGHAT, CDR2 FQNNGV, per germline. With 2 bases clipped from V and 3 bases from J, the junction kept 12 bases outside the gene matches. The CDR3 totals 18 residues. CDR3 in amino acids: CASSLPPGAGGPTDTQYF. As DNA, the CDR3 is TGTGCCAGCAGCTTACCCCCGGGGGCGGGAGGGCCTACAGATACGCAGTATTTT.